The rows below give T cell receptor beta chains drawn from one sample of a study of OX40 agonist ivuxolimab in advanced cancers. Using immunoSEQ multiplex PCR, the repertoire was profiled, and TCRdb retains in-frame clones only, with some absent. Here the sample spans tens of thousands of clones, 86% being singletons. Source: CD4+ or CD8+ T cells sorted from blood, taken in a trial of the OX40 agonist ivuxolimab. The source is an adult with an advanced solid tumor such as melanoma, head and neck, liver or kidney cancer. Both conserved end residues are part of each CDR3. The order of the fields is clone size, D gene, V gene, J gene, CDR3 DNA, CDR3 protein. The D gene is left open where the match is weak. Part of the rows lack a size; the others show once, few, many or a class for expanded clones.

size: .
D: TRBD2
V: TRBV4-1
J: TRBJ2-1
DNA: TGCGCCAGCAGCCAGCGGGAGAGCTACAATGAGCAGTTCTTC
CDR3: CASSQRESYNEQFF

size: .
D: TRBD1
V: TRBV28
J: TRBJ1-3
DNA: TGTGCCAGCAGTTTGACAGGGGTGGGAAACACCATATATTTT
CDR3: CASSLTGVGNTIYF

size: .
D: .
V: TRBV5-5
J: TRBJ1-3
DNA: TGTGCCAGCAGCTTGACCCCCGATGGAAACACCATATATTTT
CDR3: CASSLTPDGNTIYF

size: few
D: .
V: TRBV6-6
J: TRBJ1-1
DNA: TGTGCCAGCAGTTACTCAGAAGGGTTTGCTTTCTTT
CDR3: CASSYSEGFAFF

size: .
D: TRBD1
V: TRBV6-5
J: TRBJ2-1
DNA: TGTGCCAGCAGTTCCGAAGGGACAGGGTCCAATGAGCAGTTCTTC
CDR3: CASSSEGTGSNEQFF

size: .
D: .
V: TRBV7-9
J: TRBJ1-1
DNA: TGTGCCAGCAGCTTTATGGGGGGGCAAACTGAAGCTTTCTTT
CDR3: CASSFMGGQTEAFF

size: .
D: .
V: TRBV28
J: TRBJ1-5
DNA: TGTGCCAGCAGTTTGGATGGGCAGAGATATAGCAATCAGCCCCAGCATTTT
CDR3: CASSLDGQRYSNQPQHF

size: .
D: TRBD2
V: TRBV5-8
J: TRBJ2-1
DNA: TGTGCCAGCAGATATTTACTAGCGGGAGACTCCTACAATGAGCAGTTCTTC
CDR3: CASRYLLAGDSYNEQFF

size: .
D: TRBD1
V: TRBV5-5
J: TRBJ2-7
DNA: TGTGCCAGCAGCGTGACCGGGACAGGGTCCTACGAGCAGTACTTC
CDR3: CASSVTGTGSYEQYF

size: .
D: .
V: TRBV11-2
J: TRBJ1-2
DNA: TGTGCCAGCCCGCACGGGACATATGGCTACACCTTC
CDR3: CASPHGTYGYTF

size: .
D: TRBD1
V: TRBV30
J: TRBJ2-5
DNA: TGTGCCTGGAGTGTACGTCCCGGACAGGGAGAGACCCAGTACTTC
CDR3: CAWSVRPGQGETQYF

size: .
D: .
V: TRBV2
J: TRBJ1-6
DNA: TGTGCCAGCAGTGGGCGGGGGCCTAATTCACCCCTCCACTTT
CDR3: CASSGRGPNSPLHF

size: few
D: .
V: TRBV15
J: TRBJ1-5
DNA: TGTGCCACCAGCAGAGATCCAGGTCAGCCCCAGCATTTT
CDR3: CATSRDPGQPQHF

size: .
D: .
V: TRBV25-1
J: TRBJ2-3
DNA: TGTGCCAGCAGTGAATCTCCGGGAGTTGCAGATACGCAGTATTTT
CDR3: CASSESPGVADTQYF

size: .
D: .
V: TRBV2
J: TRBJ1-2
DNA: TGTGCCAGCAGTGAATCGGCGACAGCCTATGGCTACACCTTC
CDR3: CASSESATAYGYTF

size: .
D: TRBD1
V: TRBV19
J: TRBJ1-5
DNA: TGTGCCAGTAGTGGGGACAGCGATCAGCCCCAGCATTTT
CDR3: CASSGDSDQPQHF

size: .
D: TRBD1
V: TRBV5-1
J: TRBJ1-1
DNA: TGCGCCAGCAGCTCAATCCCGGGGACAGTAAACACTGAAGCTTTCTTT
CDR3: CASSSIPGTVNTEAFF

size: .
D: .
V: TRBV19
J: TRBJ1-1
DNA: TGTGCCAGTAGTATAGGGCAGAAAAACGCTATGAACACTGAAGCTTTCTTT
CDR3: CASSIGQKNAMNTEAFF

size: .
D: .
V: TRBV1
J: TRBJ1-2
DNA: TGCACCAGCAGCCAAGAAGACAGGGCCTATGGCTACACCTTC
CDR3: CTSSQEDRAYGYTF

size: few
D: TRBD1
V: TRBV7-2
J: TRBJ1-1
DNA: TGTGCCAGCAGCTCAGGACAGGGTTACACTGAAGCTTTCTTT
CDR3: CASSSGQGYTEAFF

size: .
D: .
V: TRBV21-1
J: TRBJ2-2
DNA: TGTGCCAGCAGCAAACTAACAGACAAACACGCCGGGGAGCTGTTTTTT
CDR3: CASSKLTDKHAGELFF

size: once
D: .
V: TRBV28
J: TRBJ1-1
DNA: TGTGCCAGCAGTTTATGGTCGGGGGGCAGCACTGAAGCTTTCTTT
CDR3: CASSLWSGGSTEAFF

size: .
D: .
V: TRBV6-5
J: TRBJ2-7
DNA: TGTGCCAGCACCAGGGGGGCCGTCTCCTACGAGCAGTACTTC
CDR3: CASTRGAVSYEQYF

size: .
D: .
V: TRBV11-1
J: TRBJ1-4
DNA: TGTGCCAGCAGCTTAGGGGACAAGGAAAAACTGTTTTTT
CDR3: CASSLGDKEKLFF

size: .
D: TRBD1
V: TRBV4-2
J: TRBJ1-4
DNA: TGTGCCAGCAGCCAAGCCCAGGGACAGGGGATTGAAAAACTGTTTTTT
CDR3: CASSQAQGQGIEKLFF

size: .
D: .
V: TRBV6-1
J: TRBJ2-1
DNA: TGTGCCAGCAGGGGGGACCACTCCTACAATGAGCAGTTCTTC
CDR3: CASRGDHSYNEQFF

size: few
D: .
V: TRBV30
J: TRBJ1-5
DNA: TGTGCCTGGAGTCGGGCCACCTATAAGGAGCCCCAGCATTTT
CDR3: CAWSRATYKEPQHF

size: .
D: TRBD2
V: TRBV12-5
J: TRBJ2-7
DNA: TGTGCTAGTGGTTCACTAGCGGGAGCCCCGGGTGAGCAGTACTTC
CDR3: CASGSLAGAPGEQYF

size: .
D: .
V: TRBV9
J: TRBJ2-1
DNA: TGTGCCAGCAGCGTAGATACGGGATCCTACAATGAGCAGTTCTTC
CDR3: CASSVDTGSYNEQFF

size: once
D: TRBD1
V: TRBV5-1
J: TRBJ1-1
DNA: TGCGCCAGCAGCTTGGAGGGTTGGACAGGCAGCATGAACACTGAAGCTTTCTTT
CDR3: CASSLEGWTGSMNTEAFF

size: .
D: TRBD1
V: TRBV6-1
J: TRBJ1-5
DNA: TGTGCCAGCAGGCCCGGGACAGTAAGTCAGCCCCAGCATTTT
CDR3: CASRPGTVSQPQHF

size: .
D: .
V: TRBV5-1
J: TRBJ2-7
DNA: TGCGCCAGCAGGCAGTCTGCAGACGAGCAGTACTTC
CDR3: CASRQSADEQYF

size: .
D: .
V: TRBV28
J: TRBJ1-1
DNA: TGTGCCAGCAGTTTGGGGACGGGGAACACTGAAGCTTTCTTT
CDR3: CASSLGTGNTEAFF

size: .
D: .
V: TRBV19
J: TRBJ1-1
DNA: TGTGCCAGTAGTCCACGGGGGCTCGCTGAAGCTTTCTTT
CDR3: CASSPRGLAEAFF

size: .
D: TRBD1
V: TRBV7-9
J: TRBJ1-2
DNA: TGTGCCAGCAGCTCGGGACAGGGAGGCGTCTACACCTTC
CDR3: CASSSGQGGVYTF

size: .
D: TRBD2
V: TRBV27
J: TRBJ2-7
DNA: TGTGCCAGCAGTTTATCAGCGGGAGTGGACGAGCAGTACTTC
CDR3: CASSLSAGVDEQYF

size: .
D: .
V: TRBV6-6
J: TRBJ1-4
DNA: TGTGCCAGCAGTTTCGGGGGTCAATCTGAAAAACTGTTTTTT
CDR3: CASSFGGQSEKLFF

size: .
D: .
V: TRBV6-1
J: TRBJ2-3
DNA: TGTGCCAGCAGTCAAGGGTATGAGGATACGCAGTATTTT
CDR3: CASSQGYEDTQYF

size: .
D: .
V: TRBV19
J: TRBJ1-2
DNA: TGTGCCAGTAGCGATAGGGGAGACTATGGCTACACCTTC
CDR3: CASSDRGDYGYTF

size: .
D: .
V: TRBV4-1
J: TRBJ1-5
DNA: TGCGCCAGCAGCCAAGATCCATCCTCCGGGGATCAGCCCCAGCATTTT
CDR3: CASSQDPSSGDQPQHF

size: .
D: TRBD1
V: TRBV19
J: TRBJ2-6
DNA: TGTGCCAGTAGTCGACAGGGTCCCTCTGGGGCCAACGTCCTGACTTTC
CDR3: CASSRQGPSGANVLTF

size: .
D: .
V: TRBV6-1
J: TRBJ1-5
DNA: TGTGCCACCCTAGGCTTCCCGCTCCTCGGCGGGGGGAGTTGCTTT
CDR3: CATLGFPLLGGGSCF

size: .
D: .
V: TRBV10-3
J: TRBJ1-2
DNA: TGTGCCATCAGTGAGTCCGGGACCCCCTCAAGCCTGGGCTACACCTTC
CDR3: CAISESGTPSSLGYTF

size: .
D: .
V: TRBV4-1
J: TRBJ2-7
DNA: TGCGCCAGCAGCCATGTGGCCCAGATGAACTACGAGCAGTACTTC
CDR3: CASSHVAQMNYEQYF

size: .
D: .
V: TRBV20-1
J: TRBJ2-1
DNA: TGCAGTTCGGACTACCGGGATGAGCAGTTCTTC
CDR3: CSSDYRDEQFF

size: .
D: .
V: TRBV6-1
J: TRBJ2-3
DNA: TGTGCCAGCAGTCCTTTCGGGCCTAGCACAGATACGCAGTATTTT
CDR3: CASSPFGPSTDTQYF

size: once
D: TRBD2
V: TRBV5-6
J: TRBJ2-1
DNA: TGTGCCAGCAGGATGAGCGGGAGCTCCTACAATGAGCAGTTCTTC
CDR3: CASRMSGSSYNEQFF

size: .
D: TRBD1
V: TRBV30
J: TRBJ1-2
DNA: TGTGCCTGGACCCGGACAGGATATAATGGCTACACCTTC
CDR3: CAWTRTGYNGYTF

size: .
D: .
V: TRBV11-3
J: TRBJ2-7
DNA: TGTGCCAGCAGCAAACGACCGGCGGGCGAGAGGTACTTC
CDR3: CASSKRPAGERYF

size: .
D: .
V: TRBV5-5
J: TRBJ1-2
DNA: TGTGCCAGCAGCTTGGGGGCCCTCACCGGGGCGCGTTTCTATGGCTACACCTTC
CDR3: CASSLGALTGARFYGYTF

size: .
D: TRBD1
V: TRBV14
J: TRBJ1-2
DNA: TGTGCCAGCAGCCTCCATCAGGGGGTCTGGGGCTACACCTTC
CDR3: CASSLHQGVWGYTF

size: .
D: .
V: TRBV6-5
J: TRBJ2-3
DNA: TGTGCCAGCAACCAGGACTGGAGCACAGATACGCAGTATTTT
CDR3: CASNQDWSTDTQYF

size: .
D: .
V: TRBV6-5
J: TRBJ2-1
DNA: TGTGCCAGCAGTCGACTCCCGGCGGTTACAAATGAGCAGTTCTTC
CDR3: CASSRLPAVTNEQFF